This TCR beta chain was identified during a study of shared clonotypes between healthy human individuals. Background on the study: The study used three CD4 naive, three CD4 memory, two CD8 naive and one CD8 memory plate per donor.

Only in-frame clones appear in the TCRdb table, and some are missing; sequencing was by immunoSEQ multiplex PCR. The data hold some 2,000,000 clones, with nearly 97% observed a single time. Notes on the study in general: Shared clonotypes across all four donors exceeded non-shared ones in generation probability. The expectation was that sequencing depth would affect clonotype sharing among donors.

Splitting the CD4+ cells yielded a CD45RA+ naive subset and a CD45RA-negative memory subset. This clone was seen a single time. Its antigen remains unknown. The sample holds other DNA sequences that translate to the same CDR3. The germline V gene has CDR1 SGHRS and CDR2 YFSETQ. V was clipped by 2 bases and J by 7 bases; unmatched bases: 3. The CDR3 has 15 residues. This TCR was recovered from a man between 18 and 29 years old in good health. J is TRBJ1-6 and V is TRBV5-1; 10 bases agree with TRBD1. Input material: naive CD4+ T cells sorted from blood. Subset defined: CD45RA+ positively selected. CDR3 protein: CASSLWTGGNSPLHF. The CDR3, as DNA: TGCGCCAGCAGCTTATGGACAGGGGGAAATTCACCCCTCCACTTT.